The subject of this entry is one TCR beta chain. Its antigen is undetermined. The sample belongs to a study of CD8 T cells in ankylosing spondylitis. Study-level results: From matched ankylosing spondylitis synovial fluid, disease-linked clones were reportedly recovered at significantly enriched levels. In the blood and synovial fluid of reactive arthritis, some motif variants had been previously reported. A motif of fewer than ten highly homologous TCR beta variants was seen as apparently characteristic of ankylosing spondylitis blood. Relatively rare in peripheral blood, disease-linked clones were also CD8+.

With molecular barcodes, quantitative 5'-RACE was used to make the TCR beta libraries. TCRdb fed the 5' RACE reads into MiXCR, producing one record per CDR3 protein. The sample contains around 770,000 distinct CDR3 sequences, 15% to 20% of which appear only once. CDR3 length: 15 amino acids. Germline-derived CDR1 and CDR2 are ENHRY and SYGVKD. V dropped 4 bases and J dropped 3; count of bases not matched to a gene: 7. The clonotype was recovered from a male donor with ankylosing spondylitis. Sequencing was carried out using blood, either unsorted or a sorted T cell fraction (not recorded which). V is TRBV10-3 and J is TRBJ2-7; 9 positions agree with TRBD2. CDR3 protein: CAISGFASGNYEQYF. In DNA, the CDR3 is TGTGCCATCAGTGGTTTCGCTAGCGGGAACTACGAGCAGTACTTC.